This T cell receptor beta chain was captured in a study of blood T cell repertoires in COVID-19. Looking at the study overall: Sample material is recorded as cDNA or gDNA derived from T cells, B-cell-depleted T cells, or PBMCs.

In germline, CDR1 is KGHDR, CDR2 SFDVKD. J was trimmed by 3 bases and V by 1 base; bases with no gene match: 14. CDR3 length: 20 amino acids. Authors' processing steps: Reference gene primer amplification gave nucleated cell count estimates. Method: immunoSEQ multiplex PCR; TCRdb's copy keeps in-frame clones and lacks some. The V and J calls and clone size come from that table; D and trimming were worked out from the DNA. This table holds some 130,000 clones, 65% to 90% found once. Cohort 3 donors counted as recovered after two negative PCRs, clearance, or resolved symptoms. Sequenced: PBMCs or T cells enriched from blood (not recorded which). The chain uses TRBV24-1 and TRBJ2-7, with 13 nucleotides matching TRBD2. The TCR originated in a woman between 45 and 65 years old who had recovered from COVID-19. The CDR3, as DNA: TGTGCCACCAGTGATTTAGGAACCGGGACTAGCGGGGAGGACCGCTACGAGCAGTACTTC. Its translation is CATSDLGTGTSGEDRYEQYF.